Listed below are T cell receptor beta chains from one sample, sequenced in a study of blood T cell repertoires in COVID-19. Assay used: immunoSEQ multiplex PCR; TCRdb lists only in-frame clones, some missing. The data hold roughly 360,000 clones, with approximately 77% observed a single time. Source material: peripheral blood. These receptors were obtained from a human donor with acute or convalescent COVID-19. The donor label of this sample is uncertain. The CDR3 runs from the conserved cysteine through the conserved F or W. D genes are given only for firm matches. Size tells how often a clone was seen (once, few, many) or the class of an expanded clone, and some rows leave it out.

J gene	V gene	clone size	D gene	CDR3 DNA	CDR3 protein
TRBJ2-1	TRBV7-8	few	.	TGTGCCAGCAGTGCCGGTAGGGGAAGACTCTACAATGAGCAGTTCTTC	CASSAGRGRLYNEQFF
TRBJ2-5	TRBV6-5	.	.	TGTGCCAGCACCCCCCGACGGACTAATCAAGAGACCCAGTACTTC	CASTPRRTNQETQYF
TRBJ2-1	TRBV28	.	TRBD1	TGTGCCAGCCAGGGGGCGCGAGAGCAGTTCTTC	CASQGAREQFF
TRBJ2-2	TRBV7-2	.	.	TGTGCCAGCAGCTGGGGAACAGGGAACACCGGGGAGCTGTTTTTT	CASSWGTGNTGELFF
TRBJ2-1	TRBV25-1	.	.	TGTGCCAGCAGCGTACAGGGACACAGACCATTCTTC	CASSVQGHRPFF
TRBJ2-4	TRBV5-8	.	TRBD2	TGTGCCAGCAGCTTGGAAAGCGGGAGAAACATTCAGTACTTC	CASSLESGRNIQYF
TRBJ2-1	TRBV7-8	once	.	TGTGCCAGCAGCAATATCGATGAGCAGTTCTTC	CASSNIDEQFF
TRBJ2-2	TRBV18	.	.	TGTGCCAGCTCACCAGTCCAGGGCCACACCGGGGAGCTGTTTTTT	CASSPVQGHTGELFF
TRBJ1-4	TRBV18	.	TRBD1	TGTGCCAGCTCACCAGACAGGGCCCCGGCGGAACTGTTTTTT	CASSPDRAPAELFF
TRBJ1-5	TRBV5-4	few	TRBD1	TGTGCCAGCAGCCTACAGGGGACCAATCAGCCCCAGCATTTT	CASSLQGTNQPQHF
TRBJ2-2	TRBV5-1	.	.	TGCGCCAGCAGCTTTTGGGGAGGCACCGGGGAGCTGTTTTTT	CASSFWGGTGELFF
TRBJ1-1	TRBV19	.	TRBD1	TGTGCCAGTAGTGAGGACAGGGCGAGCACTGAAGCTTTCTTT	CASSEDRASTEAFF
TRBJ1-1	TRBV5-1	few	TRBD1	TGCGCCAGCAGCTTGGTGGCAGGGGGACCTGAAGCTTTCTTT	CASSLVAGGPEAFF
TRBJ1-5	TRBV2	once	TRBD1	TGTGCCAGCAGGGTTGACCGCGGACAGGGGGGAACGCCCCAGCATTTT	CASRVDRGQGGTPQHF
TRBJ2-1	TRBV11-2	.	.	TGTGCCAGCAGCACCCACAGCTTTAGGTCCTACAATGAGCAGTTCTTC	CASSTHSFRSYNEQFF
TRBJ2-2	TRBV5-1	.	TRBD2	TGCGCCAGCAGCTTGGCGGGGGGACTACACAACACCGGGGAGCTGTTTTTT	CASSLAGGLHNTGELFF
TRBJ2-7	TRBV15	.	TRBD1	TGTGCCACCAGCAGATTTCCCGGGACAGGGGGCGCCTACGAGCAGTACTTC	CATSRFPGTGGAYEQYF
TRBJ2-2	TRBV7-2	.	TRBD2	TGTGCCAGCAGCTTAAGGCGGGGGAGCACCGGGGAGCTGTTTTTT	CASSLRRGSTGELFF
TRBJ1-4	TRBV27	.	.	TGTGCCAGCAGTTTAGAGGAGGGCCCCCGGGGAAAACTGTTTTTT	CASSLEEGPRGKLFF
TRBJ1-3	TRBV6-5	once	TRBD1	TGTGCCAGCGACAGGGGATCCTCTGGAAACACCATATATTTT	CASDRGSSGNTIYF
TRBJ2-6	TRBV29-1	once	.	TGCAGCGTTGCCGAGTCTGGGGCCAACGTCCTGACTTTC	CSVAESGANVLTF
TRBJ2-7	TRBV5-1	few	TRBD2	TGCGCCAGCAGCTCGACTAGCGGGAGCTACGAGCAGTACTTC	CASSSTSGSYEQYF
TRBJ1-4	TRBV29-1	.	TRBD1	TGCAGCGTTAGGGGGCCAGGACAGGGAGGTGAAAAACTGTTTTTT	CSVRGPGQGGEKLFF
TRBJ2-1	TRBV19	.	.	TGTGCCAGTAGTATGGTTTCGCGGGCCGCCTACAATGAGCAGTTCTTC	CASSMVSRAAYNEQFF